This TCR beta chain was profiled in a study of cytomegalovirus exposure and HLA in healthy donors. Turning to the study itself: The approximately 120 validation repertoires, a later analysis reported, used the same platform as the 666 first-cohort repertoires. Study-level results: The authors enumerated some 170 TCR beta chains as linked to cytomegalovirus. Most TCRs appeared rarely, but some public TCRs recurred in many donors. In vitro confirmation showed a few CMV-associated chains to be CMV antigen specific.

Produced via immunoSEQ multiplex PCR; TCRdb's table is partial and in-frame only. Of about 110,000 clones detected, more than 90% appear once; the ten largest clones hold roughly 0.7%. Germline V gives CDR1 SGDLS, CDR2 YYNGEE. V dropped 2 bases and J dropped 6; count of bases not matched to a gene: 4. The CDR3 contains 15 residues. Concerning this clone: Its specificity is not known.

The chain uses TRBV9 and TRBJ2-1; 11 positions agree with TRBD1. Sequencing was carried out using PBMCs. The sequence was collected from a woman between 18 and 30 years old in good health and CMV-seronegative. The DNA for the CDR3 is TGTGCCAGCAGCGTGGACAGGGGGCAGGTCAATGAGCAGTTCTTC. This gives the protein CASSVDRGQVNEQFF.